There are many counts of the clone carrying this T cell receptor beta chain. In TCRdb, the RT-PCR reads were re-called with MiXCR into one record per CDR3 protein. Seen here are fewer than 800,000 distinct CDR3 sequences, 12% to 15% observed once, and the top ten hold roughly 3.9%. The CDR3 runs 14 residues. The germline gives CDR1 MNHNY, CDR2 SVGAGI (reference sequence). V lost 6 bases and J lost 1, with 9 bases in between. The TCR was taken from a female donor in good health, serving as a healthy control. The chain recombines TRBV6-6 with TRBJ2-2, with D possibly being TRBD1 (5 bases). Sequencing was done on a sample of memory CD4+ T cells from blood. The CDR3 nucleotides read TGTGCCAGCAGACGCGGACAGAACACCGGGGAGCTGTTTTTT. This translates into CASRRGQNTGELFF.